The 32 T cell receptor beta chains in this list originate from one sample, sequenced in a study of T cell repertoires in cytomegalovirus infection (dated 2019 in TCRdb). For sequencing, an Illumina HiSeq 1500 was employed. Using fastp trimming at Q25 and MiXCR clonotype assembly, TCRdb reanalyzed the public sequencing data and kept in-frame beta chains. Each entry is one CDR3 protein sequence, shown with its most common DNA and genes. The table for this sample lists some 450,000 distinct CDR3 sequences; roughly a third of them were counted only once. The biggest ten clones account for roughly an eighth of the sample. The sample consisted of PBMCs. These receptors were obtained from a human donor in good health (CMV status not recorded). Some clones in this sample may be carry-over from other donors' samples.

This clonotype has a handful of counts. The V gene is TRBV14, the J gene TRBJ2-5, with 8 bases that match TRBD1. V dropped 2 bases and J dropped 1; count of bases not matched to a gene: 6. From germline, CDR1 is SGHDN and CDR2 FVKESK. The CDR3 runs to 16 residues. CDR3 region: CASSQQWTGTQETQYF. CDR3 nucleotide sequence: TGTGCCAGCAGCCAACAATGGACAGGGACCCAAGAGACCCAGTACTTC.

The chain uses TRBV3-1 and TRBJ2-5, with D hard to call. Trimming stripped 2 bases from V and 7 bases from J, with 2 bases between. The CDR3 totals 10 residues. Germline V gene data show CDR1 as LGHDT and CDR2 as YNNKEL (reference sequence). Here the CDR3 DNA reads TGTGCCAGCAGCCAAAGGACCCAGTACTTC. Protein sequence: CASSQRTQYF.

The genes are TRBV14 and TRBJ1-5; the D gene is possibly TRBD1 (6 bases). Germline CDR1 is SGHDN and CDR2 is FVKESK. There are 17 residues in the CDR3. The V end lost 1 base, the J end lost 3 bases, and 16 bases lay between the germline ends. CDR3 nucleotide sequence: TGTGCCAGCAGCCAAGTGCCCCAAACAGGGAACAATCAGCCCCAGCATTTT. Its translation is CASSQVPQTGNNQPQHF.

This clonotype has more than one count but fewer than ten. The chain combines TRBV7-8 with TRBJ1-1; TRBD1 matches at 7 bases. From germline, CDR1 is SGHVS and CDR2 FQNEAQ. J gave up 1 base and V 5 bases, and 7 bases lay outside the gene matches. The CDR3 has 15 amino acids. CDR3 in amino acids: CASSTQGQTNTEAFF. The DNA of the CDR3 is TGTGCCAGCAGCACACAGGGACAGACGAACACTGAAGCTTTCTTT. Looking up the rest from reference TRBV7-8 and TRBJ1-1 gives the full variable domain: GAGVSQSPRYKVAKRGQDVALRCDPISGHVSLFWYQQALGQGPEFLTYFQNEAQLDKSGLPSDRFFAERPEGSVSTLKIQRTQQEDSAVYLCASSTQGQTNTEAFFGQGTRLTVV.

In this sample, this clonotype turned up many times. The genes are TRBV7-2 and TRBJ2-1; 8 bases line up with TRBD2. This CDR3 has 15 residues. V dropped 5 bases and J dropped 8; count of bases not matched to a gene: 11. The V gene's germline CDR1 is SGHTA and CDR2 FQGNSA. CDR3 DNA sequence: TGTGCCAGCAGCCTAGGTTGGGGCGGGGGGTATGAGCAGTTCTTC. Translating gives CASSLGWGGGYEQFF.

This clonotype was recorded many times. In nucleotides, the CDR3 is TGCGCCAGCAGCCCCCCCGGGGCTGGGCCTGAAGCTTTCTTT. Encoded protein: CASSPPGAGPEAFF. The chain employs TRBV4-1 and TRBJ1-1; maybe TRBD1 (5 bases). With 4 bases removed from V and 6 bases from J, the gap between germline ends came to 15 bases. Germline lookup yields CDR1 MGHRA and CDR2 YSYEKL. The CDR3 consists of 14 residues.

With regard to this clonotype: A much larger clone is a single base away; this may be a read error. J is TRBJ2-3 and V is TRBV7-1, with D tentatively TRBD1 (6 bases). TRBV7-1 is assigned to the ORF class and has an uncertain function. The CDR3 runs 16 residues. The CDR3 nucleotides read TGTGCCAGCAGCCCACTGTCCAGGGGTTGGGCAGATACGCAGTCTTTT. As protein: CASSPLSRGWADTQSF.

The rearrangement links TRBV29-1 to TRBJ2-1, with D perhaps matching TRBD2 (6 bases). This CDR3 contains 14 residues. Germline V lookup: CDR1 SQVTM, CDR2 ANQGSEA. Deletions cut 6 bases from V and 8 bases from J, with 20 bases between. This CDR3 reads CSVPPGERMYEQFF. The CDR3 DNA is TGCAGCGTCCCCCCGGGGGAGCGTATGTATGAGCAGTTCTTC.

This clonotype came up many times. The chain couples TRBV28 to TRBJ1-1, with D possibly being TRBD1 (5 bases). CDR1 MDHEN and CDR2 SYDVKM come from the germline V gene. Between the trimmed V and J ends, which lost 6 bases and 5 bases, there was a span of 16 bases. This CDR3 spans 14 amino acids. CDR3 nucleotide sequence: TGTGCCAGCAGGCCGGCGGGGGTAGGGACTGAAGCTTTCTTT. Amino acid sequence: CASRPAGVGTEAFF.

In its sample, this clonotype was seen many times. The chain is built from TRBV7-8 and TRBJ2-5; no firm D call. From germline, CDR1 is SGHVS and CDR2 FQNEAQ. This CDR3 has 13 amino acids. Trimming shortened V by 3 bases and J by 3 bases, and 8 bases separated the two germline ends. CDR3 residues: CASSFEAKETQYF. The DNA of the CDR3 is TGTGCCAGCAGCTTTGAGGCTAAAGAGACCCAGTACTTC.

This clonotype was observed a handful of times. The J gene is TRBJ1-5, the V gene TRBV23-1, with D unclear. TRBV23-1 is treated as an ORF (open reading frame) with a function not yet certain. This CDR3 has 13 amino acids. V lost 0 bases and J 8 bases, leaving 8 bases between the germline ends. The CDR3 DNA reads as TGCGCCAGCAGTCAATCAGGGCGGGAGCCCCAGCATTTT. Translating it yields CASSQSGREPQHF.

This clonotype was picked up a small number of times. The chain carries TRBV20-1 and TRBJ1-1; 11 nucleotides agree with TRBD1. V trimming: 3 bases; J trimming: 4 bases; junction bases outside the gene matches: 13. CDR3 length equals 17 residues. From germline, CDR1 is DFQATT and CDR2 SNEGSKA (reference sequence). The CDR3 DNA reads TGCAGTGCTAGGCCCCGGGACAGGGGGGCGTCGGGCACTGAAGCTTTCTTT. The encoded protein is CSARPRDRGASGTEAFF.

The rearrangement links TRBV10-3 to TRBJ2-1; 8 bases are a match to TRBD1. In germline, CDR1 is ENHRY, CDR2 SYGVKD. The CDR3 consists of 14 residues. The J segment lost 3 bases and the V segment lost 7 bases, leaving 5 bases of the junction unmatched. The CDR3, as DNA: TGTGCCATCAAAGGGACAGGTGACTACAATGAGCAGTTCTTC. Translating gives CAIKGTGDYNEQFF.

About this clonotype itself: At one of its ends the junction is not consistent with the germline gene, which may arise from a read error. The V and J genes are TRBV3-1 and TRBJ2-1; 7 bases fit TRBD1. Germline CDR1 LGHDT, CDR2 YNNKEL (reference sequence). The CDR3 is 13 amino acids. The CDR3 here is CATNRGMDNEQVF. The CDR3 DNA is TGTGCCACCAACAGGGGTATGGACAATGAGCAGGTCTTC.

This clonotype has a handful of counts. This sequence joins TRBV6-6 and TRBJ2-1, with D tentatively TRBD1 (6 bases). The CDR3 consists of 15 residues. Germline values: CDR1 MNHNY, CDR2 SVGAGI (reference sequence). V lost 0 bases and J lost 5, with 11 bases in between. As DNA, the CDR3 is TGTGCCAGCAGTTACTCGACGGGGACAAACAATGAGCAGTTCTTC. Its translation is CASSYSTGTNNEQFF.

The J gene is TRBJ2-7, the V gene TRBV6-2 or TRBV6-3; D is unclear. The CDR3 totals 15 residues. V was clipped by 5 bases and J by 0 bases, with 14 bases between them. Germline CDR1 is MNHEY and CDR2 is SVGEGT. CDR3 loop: CASSPSPRISYEQYF. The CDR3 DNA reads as TGTGCCAGCAGTCCCAGTCCCCGGATCTCCTACGAGCAGTACTTC.

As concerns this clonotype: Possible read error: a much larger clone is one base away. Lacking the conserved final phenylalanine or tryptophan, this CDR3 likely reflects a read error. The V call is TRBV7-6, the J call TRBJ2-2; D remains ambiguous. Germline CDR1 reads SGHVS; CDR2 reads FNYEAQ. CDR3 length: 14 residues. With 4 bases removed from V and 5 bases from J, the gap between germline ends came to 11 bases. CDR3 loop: CASSSRPGTGELFC. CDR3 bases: TGTGCCAGCAGCTCCCGCCCGGGTACCGGGGAGCTGTTTTGT.

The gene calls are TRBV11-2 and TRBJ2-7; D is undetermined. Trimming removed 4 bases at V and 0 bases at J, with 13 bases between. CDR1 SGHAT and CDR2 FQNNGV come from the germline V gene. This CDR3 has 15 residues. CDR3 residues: CASSWSSASSYEQYF. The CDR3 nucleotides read TGTGCCAGCAGCTGGTCGTCGGCCAGCTCCTACGAGCAGTACTTC.

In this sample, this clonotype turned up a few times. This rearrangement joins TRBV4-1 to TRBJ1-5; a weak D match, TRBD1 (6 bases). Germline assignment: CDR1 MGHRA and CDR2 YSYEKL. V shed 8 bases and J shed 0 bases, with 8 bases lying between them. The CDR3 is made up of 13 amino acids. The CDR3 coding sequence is TGCGCCAGCGCAGGGGATAGCAATCAGCCCCAGCATTTT. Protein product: CASAGDSNQPQHF.

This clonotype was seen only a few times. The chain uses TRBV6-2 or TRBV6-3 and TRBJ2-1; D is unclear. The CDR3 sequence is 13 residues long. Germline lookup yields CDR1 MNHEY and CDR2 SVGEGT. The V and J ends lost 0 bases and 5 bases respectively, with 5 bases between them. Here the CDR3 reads CASSYSRNNEQFF. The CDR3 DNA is TGTGCCAGCAGTTACTCACGGAACAATGAGCAGTTCTTC.

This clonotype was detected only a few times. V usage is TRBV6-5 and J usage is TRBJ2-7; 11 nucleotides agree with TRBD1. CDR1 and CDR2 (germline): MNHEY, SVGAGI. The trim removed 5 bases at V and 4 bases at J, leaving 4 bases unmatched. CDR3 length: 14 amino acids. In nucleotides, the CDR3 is TGTGCCAGCAGTGGGACAGGGGGGTGGTACGAGCAGTACTTC. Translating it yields CASSGTGGWYEQYF.

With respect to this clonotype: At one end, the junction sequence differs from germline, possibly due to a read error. Here the CDR3 reads CASRNPDSGNTIDF. The CDR3 region has the DNA TGTGCAAGCAGAAATCCAGACTCTGGAAACACCATAGATTTT. The chain carries TRBV12-3 or TRBV12-4 and TRBJ1-3; D not resolved. This CDR3 is 14 amino acids long.

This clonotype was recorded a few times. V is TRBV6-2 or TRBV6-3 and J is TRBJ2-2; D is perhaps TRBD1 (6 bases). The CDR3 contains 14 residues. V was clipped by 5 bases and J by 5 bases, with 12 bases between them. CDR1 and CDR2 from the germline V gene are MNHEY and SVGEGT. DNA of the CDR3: TGTGCCAGCAGTCGGACGGGACAAACCGGGGAGCTGTTTTTT. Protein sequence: CASSRTGQTGELFF.

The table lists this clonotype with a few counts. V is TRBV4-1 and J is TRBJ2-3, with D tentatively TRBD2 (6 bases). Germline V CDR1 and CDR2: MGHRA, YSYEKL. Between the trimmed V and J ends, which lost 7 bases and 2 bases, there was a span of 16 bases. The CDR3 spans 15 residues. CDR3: CASTYVGGLTDTQYF. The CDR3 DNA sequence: TGCGCCAGCACCTATGTGGGGGGTCTCACAGATACGCAGTATTTT.

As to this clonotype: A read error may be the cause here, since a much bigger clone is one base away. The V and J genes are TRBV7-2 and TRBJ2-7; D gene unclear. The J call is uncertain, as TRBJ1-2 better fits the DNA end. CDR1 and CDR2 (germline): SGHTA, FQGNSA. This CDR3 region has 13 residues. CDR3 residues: CASSLGPGESYTF. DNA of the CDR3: TGTGCCAGCAGCTTAGGCCCCGGGGAATCCTACACCTTC.

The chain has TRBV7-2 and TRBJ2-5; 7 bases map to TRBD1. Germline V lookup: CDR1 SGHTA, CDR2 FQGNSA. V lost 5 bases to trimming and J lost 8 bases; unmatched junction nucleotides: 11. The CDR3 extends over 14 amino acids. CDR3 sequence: CASSPDQGVLTQYF. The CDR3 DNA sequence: TGTGCCAGCAGCCCTGATCAGGGGGTATTAACCCAGTACTTC.

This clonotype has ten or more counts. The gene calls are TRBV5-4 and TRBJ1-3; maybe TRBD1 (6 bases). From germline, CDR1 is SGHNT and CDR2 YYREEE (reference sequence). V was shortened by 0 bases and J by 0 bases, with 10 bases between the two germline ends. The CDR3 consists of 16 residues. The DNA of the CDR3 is TGTGCCAGCAGCTTGGTTGGAGGGGGCTCTGGAAACACCATATATTTT. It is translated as CASSLVGGGSGNTIYF.

The CDR3 coding sequence is TGTGCCAGCAGACCCGACAGGGTTGAGTCACCCCTCCACTTT. This sequence encodes CASRPDRVESPLHF. The V and J genes are TRBV6-6 and TRBJ1-6, with 7 bases aligning to TRBD1. V dropped 6 bases and J dropped 10; count of bases not matched to a gene: 9. The germline V gene encodes CDR1 MNHNY and CDR2 SVGAGI (reference sequence). The CDR3 has 14 residues.

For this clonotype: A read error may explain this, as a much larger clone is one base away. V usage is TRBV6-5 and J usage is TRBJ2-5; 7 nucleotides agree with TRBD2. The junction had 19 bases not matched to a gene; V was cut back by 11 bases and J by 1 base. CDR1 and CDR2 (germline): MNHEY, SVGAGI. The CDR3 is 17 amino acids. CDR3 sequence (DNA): TGTGCCCGAGGGGCAGCGGGGCCTTCACTTCCCCAAGAGACCCAGTACTTC. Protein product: CARGAAGPSLPQETQYF.

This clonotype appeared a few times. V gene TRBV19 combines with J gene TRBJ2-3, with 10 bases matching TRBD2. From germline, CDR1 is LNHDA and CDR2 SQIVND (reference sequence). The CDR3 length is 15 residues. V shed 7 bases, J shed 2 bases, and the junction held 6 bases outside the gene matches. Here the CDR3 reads CASKRTSGVTDTQYF. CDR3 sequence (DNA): TGTGCCAGTAAACGTACTAGCGGGGTCACAGATACGCAGTATTTT.

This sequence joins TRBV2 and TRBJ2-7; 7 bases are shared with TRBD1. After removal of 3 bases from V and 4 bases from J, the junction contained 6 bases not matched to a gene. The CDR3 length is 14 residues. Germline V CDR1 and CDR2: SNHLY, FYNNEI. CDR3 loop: CASSDEEGAYEQYF. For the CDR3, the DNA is TGTGCCAGCAGTGACGAAGAGGGGGCGTACGAGCAGTACTTC.

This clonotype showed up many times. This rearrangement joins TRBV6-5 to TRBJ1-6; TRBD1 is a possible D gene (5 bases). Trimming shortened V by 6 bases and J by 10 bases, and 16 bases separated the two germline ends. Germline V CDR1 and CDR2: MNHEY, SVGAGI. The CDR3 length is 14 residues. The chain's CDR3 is CASRSSGLGSPLHF. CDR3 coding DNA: TGTGCCAGCAGATCCTCAGGGTTAGGGTCACCCCTCCACTTT.